These 20 T cell receptor beta chains share one sample of origin, sequenced in a study of spatial heterogeneity in lung cancer. As for time point: sample taken at primary tumor resection. Unsorted tumor, nontumor lung tissue or cryopreserved PBMC supplied the whole RNA. TCRdb itself ran the 5' RACE reads through MiXCR, one entry per CDR3 protein. The sample lists approximately 92,000 distinct CDR3 sequences, about 12% occurring once. Sequenced here: PBMCs, sampled at surgery. The receptors were gathered from a male donor with early-stage non-small cell lung cancer.

The chain joins TRBV27 to TRBJ2-6; D remains unclear. V was shortened by 8 bases and J by 0 bases, with 17 bases between the two germline ends. The CDR3 has 17 amino acids. The germline CDR1 and CDR2 sequences are MNHEY and SMNVEV (reference sequence). The CDR3 nucleotides read TGTGCCAGCTCCCAGGTCGAAACCCTCTCTGGGGCCAACGTCCTGACTTTC. Its translation is CASSQVETLSGANVLTF. The full variable domain, with the rest looked up from reference TRBV27 and TRBJ2-6, is EAQVTQNPRYLITVTGKKLTVTCSQNMNHEYMSWYRQDPGLGLRQIYYSMNVEVTDKGDVPEGYKVSRKEKRNFPLILESPSPNQTSLYFCASSQVETLSGANVLTFGAGSRLTVL.

This clonotype was counted a few times. V gene TRBV3-1 combines with J gene TRBJ1-1; TRBD1 aligns across 10 bases. J gave up 0 bases and V 4 bases, and 2 bases lay outside the gene matches. The CDR3 sequence is 15 residues long. CDR1 and CDR2 (germline): LGHDT, YNNKEL (reference sequence). CDR3 sequence: CASSLGQGMNTEAFF. CDR3 nucleotides: TGTGCCAGCAGCCTGGGACAGGGGATGAACACTGAAGCTTTCTTT.

J is TRBJ1-1 and V is TRBV6-5; 8 nucleotides match TRBD1. This CDR3 is built from 13 residues. V lost 6 bases, J lost 7 bases, and 7 bases stayed unmatched. Germline CDR1 MNHEY, CDR2 SVGAGI. CDR3 protein: CASSRGQGSEAFF. The CDR3 DNA reads TGTGCCAGCAGCCGTGGACAGGGAAGTGAAGCTTTCTTT.

The V and J genes are TRBV5-5 and TRBJ2-1, with 7 positions matching TRBD1. The ends lost 0 bases at V and 7 bases at J; junction bases unmatched: 7. The CDR3 spans 15 residues. Germline lookup yields CDR1 SGHKS and CDR2 YYEKEE (reference sequence). Written as DNA, the CDR3 is TGTGCCAGCAGCTTGGCGGGACAGTGGAATAATGAGCAGTTCTTC. Translated, it gives CASSLAGQWNNEQFF.

This clonotype was counted at least ten times. The chain is built from TRBV6-2 or TRBV6-3 and TRBJ2-7, with a possible D match to TRBD1 (6 bases). Germline-derived CDR1 and CDR2 are MNHEY and SVGEGT. The CDR3 is made up of 14 amino acids. Trimming removed 7 bases at V and 2 bases at J, with 15 bases between. In DNA form, the CDR3 reads TGTGCCAGCACCGGACAGTGGGCACCCTACGAGCAGTACTTC. As protein: CASTGQWAPYEQYF.

The rearrangement links TRBV28 to TRBJ2-5; 8 bases are shared with TRBD1. Germline CDR1 reads MDHEN; CDR2 reads SYDVKM. Germline trimming cut 6 bases from V and 3 bases from J; bases unmatched to any gene: 6. The CDR3 runs 14 residues. The CDR3, as DNA: TGTGCCAGCAGCAGGGGGCGGGAAAAAGAGACCCAGTACTTC. This translates into CASSRGREKETQYF.

This clonotype was seen many times. The genes are TRBV28 and TRBJ1-2; D possibly corresponds to TRBD1 (6 bases). Trimming removed 5 bases from V and 8 bases from J, with 12 bases in between. The CDR3 is 12 residues long. In germline, CDR1 is MDHEN, CDR2 SYDVKM. The CDR3 region has the DNA TGTGCCAGCAGTCAGGGGACGTTAGGCTACACCTTC. Residues: CASSQGTLGYTF.

This clonotype was detected only a few times. The chain employs TRBV20-1 and TRBJ2-5; 9 positions match TRBD1. The CDR3 is 14 residues long. Germline V gives CDR1 DFQATT, CDR2 SNEGSKA (reference sequence). The CDR3 region has the DNA TGCAGCGCATTCGCGGGACAGGGAAAAGAGACCCAGTACTTC. The encoded protein is CSAFAGQGKETQYF.

This clonotype was recorded at least ten times. This chain connects TRBV20-1 to TRBJ2-3; D is unresolved. In germline, CDR1 is DFQATT, CDR2 SNEGSKA (reference sequence). V gave up 6 bases and J gave up 6 bases, with 16 bases separating them. This CDR3 is 13 amino acids long. CDR3 protein: CSATQTARDTQYF. In DNA, the CDR3 is TGCAGTGCCACCCAGACTGCTAGGGATACGCAGTATTTT.

This clonotype has a handful of counts. The chain is built from TRBV6-5 and TRBJ1-2; D is undetermined. The V gene lost 6 bases and the J gene lost 5 bases, with 10 bases spanning the gap. Per germline, CDR1 MNHEY and CDR2 SVGAGI. The CDR3 sequence is 12 residues long. Here the CDR3 reads CASSLQGYGYTF. CDR3 coding DNA: TGTGCCAGCAGCCTGCAAGGTTATGGCTACACCTTC.

This chain's CDR3 is CSARVSGSSYEQYF. The CDR3 DNA is TGCAGTGCTAGAGTTAGCGGGAGTTCCTACGAGCAGTACTTC. The gene calls are TRBV20-1 and TRBJ2-7; 9 nucleotides align to TRBD2. Per the germline V gene, CDR1 is DFQATT and CDR2 is SNEGSKA (reference sequence). V shed 1 base and J 1 base; nucleotides not matched to a gene: 2. The CDR3 totals 14 residues.

This clonotype has at least ten counts. This chain connects TRBV3-1 to TRBJ2-7; 10 bases match TRBD1. The CDR3 sequence is 15 residues long. Germline CDR1 is LGHDT and CDR2 is YNNKEL (reference sequence). Trimming at V came to 5 bases and at J to 4 bases, leaving 8 bases not matched to a gene. In DNA form, the CDR3 reads TGTGCCAGCAGCAGATCGACAGGGGGCTTTTACGAGCAGTACTTC. Translation: CASSRSTGGFYEQYF.

This clonotype was picked up many times. The chain uses TRBV3-1 and TRBJ1-3; D may be TRBD1 (5 bases). CDR3 size: 14 residues. V lost 0 bases to trimming and J lost 9 bases, with 12 bases between them. Germline values: CDR1 LGHDT, CDR2 YNNKEL (reference sequence). CDR3 region: CASSQDVQGGTIYF. For the CDR3, the DNA is TGTGCCAGCAGCCAAGACGTGCAGGGCGGCACCATATATTTT.

The rearrangement uses TRBV2 and TRBJ2-7; perhaps TRBD2 as D (6 bases). V was clipped by 1 base and J by 3 bases, with 10 bases between them. Germline V CDR1 and CDR2: SNHLY, FYNNEI. The CDR3 spans 14 residues. In nucleotides, the CDR3 is TGTGCCAGCAGTGAAGGTAGCGGCAACTACGAGCAGTACTTC. Translated: CASSEGSGNYEQYF.

The V call is TRBV20-1, the J call TRBJ2-1; D is possibly TRBD1 (5 bases). Germline V gene sequence: CDR1 DFQATT, CDR2 SNEGSKA (reference sequence). The CDR3 is made up of 14 amino acids. Trimming stripped 0 bases from V and 8 bases from J, with 14 bases between. The CDR3 loop is CSARDGAGLDEQFF. The CDR3 DNA reads TGCAGTGCTAGAGATGGGGCAGGGCTGGATGAGCAGTTCTTC.

The chain employs TRBV29-1 and TRBJ2-1, with TRBD1 matching 8 bases. The germline CDR1 and CDR2 sequences are SQVTM and ANQGSEA. With V trimmed by 4 bases and J by 4 bases, 6 bases remained unmatched. There are 14 residues in the CDR3. In DNA form, the CDR3 reads TGCAGCGTTGTTCAGGGGGCGGATTACAATGAGCAGTTCTTC. Translation: CSVVQGADYNEQFF.

This CDR3 is CASSPLAGGESGANVLTF. CDR3 in DNA: TGTGCCAGCAGCCCACTAGCGGGAGGGGAGTCTGGGGCCAACGTCCTGACTTTC. The chain joins TRBV7-9 to TRBJ2-6; TRBD2 agrees at 13 bases. V shed 5 bases and J 1 base; nucleotides not matched to a gene: 5. The CDR3 length is 18 residues. The germline V gene encodes CDR1 SEHNR and CDR2 FQNEAQ (reference sequence).

J is TRBJ2-3 and V is TRBV6-2 or TRBV6-3; no firm D call. CDR1 MNHEY and CDR2 SVGEGT come from the germline V gene. The CDR3 sequence is 15 residues long. Trimming pared 6 bases from V and 0 bases from J, leaving 13 bases between. CDR3 coding DNA: TGTGCCAGCAGACCACGAAGTCGTAGCACAGATACGCAGTATTTT. It yields the protein CASRPRSRSTDTQYF.

This clonotype was recorded a few times. The chain has TRBV4-3 and TRBJ1-5; 8 bases are shared with TRBD1. The germline CDR1 and CDR2 sequences are LGHNA and YSLEER. The CDR3 spans 14 residues. V dropped 3 bases and J dropped 9; count of bases not matched to a gene: 7. The CDR3 loop is CASSQDRDGGPQHF. The CDR3 DNA reads as TGCGCCAGCAGCCAGGACAGGGACGGGGGGCCCCAGCATTTT.

In this sample, this clonotype turned up a few times. V usage is TRBV27 and J usage is TRBJ1-4; D gene uncertain. The CDR3 consists of 13 residues. The germline gives CDR1 MNHEY, CDR2 SMNVEV (reference sequence). V gave up 7 bases and J gave up 8 bases, with 14 bases separating them. CDR3 bases: TGTGCCAGCACCGGATCTGGAAAAGAAAAACTGTTTTTT. This sequence encodes CASTGSGKEKLFF.